The next 16 T cell receptor beta chains were all read from a single sample in a study of CD8 T cells in ankylosing spondylitis. A single record per CDR3 protein comes from TCRdb applying MiXCR to the 5' RACE reads. The sample gives over 130,000 distinct CDR3 sequences, under 45% of which show up once; roughly 15% is in the top ten. Sequenced sample: synovial fluid, either unsorted or a sorted T cell fraction (not recorded which). The receptors stem from a male donor with ankylosing spondylitis.

The chain employs TRBV5-1 and TRBJ2-3; tentative D call: TRBD1 (5 bases). V gave up 6 bases and J gave up 1 base, with 18 bases separating them. This CDR3 spans 16 amino acids. Germline V gene data show CDR1 as SGHRS and CDR2 as YFSETQ. The CDR3 spells CASNLRTGRGTDTQYF. Here the CDR3 DNA reads TGCGCCAGCAACCTTAGAACAGGACGGGGCACAGATACGCAGTATTTT.

V gene TRBV28 combines with J gene TRBJ1-4; D is possibly TRBD1 (5 bases). V dropped 3 bases and J dropped 4 bases, with 9 bases sitting between them. From germline, CDR1 is MDHEN and CDR2 SYDVKM. This CDR3 comprises 14 residues. As DNA, the CDR3 is TGTGCCAGCAGTTTTCTGGGGGGTAATGAAAAACTGTTTTTT. Protein: CASSFLGGNEKLFF.

This clonotype occurred a few times. The J gene is TRBJ2-1, the V gene TRBV28, with 8 bases matching TRBD2. The CDR3 loop spans 18 amino acids. V lost 6 bases, J lost 0 bases, and 13 bases stayed unmatched. Germline loops: CDR1 MDHEN, CDR2 SYDVKM. The CDR3 protein is CASSTPASGYPSYNEQFF. CDR3 sequence (DNA): TGTGCCAGCAGCACCCCCGCTAGCGGGTACCCCTCCTACAATGAGCAGTTCTTC.

With regard to this clonotype: One base away lies a much larger clone, so this may be a sequencing read error. The chain employs TRBV27 and TRBJ2-5; TRBD2 matches 8 bases. The germline gives CDR1 MNHEY, CDR2 SMNVEV (reference sequence). The CDR3 is 14 residues long. The CDR3 is CASSLGAGVENQYF. Here the CDR3 DNA reads TGTGCCAGCAGTTTAGGAGCGGGAGTAGAGAACCAGTACTTC.

J is TRBJ2-7 and V is TRBV27, with TRBD2 as a possible D gene (6 bases). The germline V gene encodes CDR1 MNHEY and CDR2 SMNVEV (reference sequence). The CDR3 runs to 15 residues. V lost 4 bases to trimming and J lost 2 bases, with 15 bases between them. DNA for the CDR3: TGTGCCAGCAGTTCCTACCCTGGACTACCCTACGAGCAGTACTTC. Its translation: CASSSYPGLPYEQYF.

A few counts support this clonotype. V usage is TRBV4-2 and J usage is TRBJ2-7, with a possible D match to TRBD1 (6 bases). This CDR3 comprises 14 residues. Trimming cost V 5 bases and J 3 bases, with 14 bases left between them. The germline gives CDR1 LGHNA, CDR2 YNFKEQ. The CDR3 spells CASSSDSLYYEQYF. The DNA of the CDR3 is TGTGCCAGCAGCTCGGACAGCCTTTACTACGAGCAGTACTTC.

This chain joins TRBV12-3 or TRBV12-4 and TRBJ2-1; D uncertain. V was pared by 2 bases and J by 7 bases, with 12 bases between. The CDR3 covers 14 residues. The CDR3: CASSLSLLKNEQFF. The CDR3 DNA reads TGTGCCAGCAGTTTAAGTCTGCTTAAAAATGAGCAGTTCTTC.

The chain recombines TRBV7-6 with TRBJ2-1, with D maybe TRBD1 (6 bases). V lost 5 bases to trimming and J lost 4 bases, with 12 bases between them. The CDR3 runs to 14 residues. Looked up from germline, CDR1 is SGHVS and CDR2 is FNYEAQ. This CDR3 is CASSPGVGYNEQFF. CDR3 DNA: TGTGCCAGCAGCCCAGGGGTGGGATACAATGAGCAGTTCTTC. The variable domain in full, with the rest retrieved from reference TRBV7-6 and TRBJ2-1, is GAGVSQSPRYKVTKRGQDVALRCDPISGHVSLYWYRQALGQGPEFLTYFNYEAQQDKSGLPNDRFSAERPEGSISTLTIQRTEQRDSAMYRCASSPGVGYNEQFFGPGTRLTVL.

This clonotype was recorded only once. CDR3 coding DNA: TGTGCCAGCAGCCCCTGGACTAGCGGGGGGGCAGATACGCAGTATTTT. The encoded protein is CASSPWTSGGADTQYF. The chain uses TRBV7-2 and TRBJ2-3; 15 bases line up with TRBD2. This CDR3 is 16 amino acids long. From germline, CDR1 is SGHTA and CDR2 FQGNSA. With 5 bases clipped from V and 4 bases from J, the junction kept 4 bases outside the gene matches.

This chain joins TRBV12-3 or TRBV12-4 and TRBJ2-7; TRBD2 matches at 13 bases. J was trimmed by 5 bases and V by 5 bases; bases with no gene match: 3. This CDR3 spans 14 amino acids. The CDR3 protein is CASSTGTSGNEQYF. In DNA form, the CDR3 reads TGTGCCAGCAGTACCGGGACTAGCGGGAACGAGCAGTACTTC.

This clonotype rates as medium-sized. This sequence joins TRBV5-5 and TRBJ2-5; TRBD1 might be the D (6 bases). Trimming took off 1 base at V and 2 bases at J, with 12 bases between the two ends. Germline-derived CDR1 and CDR2 are SGHKS and YYEKEE (reference sequence). The CDR3 contains 15 residues. The CDR3 nucleotides are TGTGCCAGCAGCTTGTTCAGGGGTGGACAAGAGACCCAGTACTTC. This codes for CASSLFRGGQETQYF.

The rearrangement uses TRBV20-1 and TRBJ2-7; 9 bases match TRBD2. Per germline, CDR1 DFQATT and CDR2 SNEGSKA (reference sequence). The junction had 4 bases not matched to a gene; V was cut back by 1 base and J by 3 bases. This CDR3 is 14 amino acids long. This CDR3 is CSARASSGVYEQYF. CDR3 DNA sequence: TGCAGTGCTAGAGCTTCTAGCGGGGTCTACGAGCAGTACTTC.

This clonotype turned up a few times. V and J are TRBV6-4 and TRBJ2-3; 9 bases fit TRBD2. Germline values: CDR1 MRHNA, CDR2 SNTAGT. Trimming removed 4 bases from V and 2 bases from J; junction bases left unmatched: 7. The CDR3 has 16 amino acids. For the CDR3, the DNA is TGTGCCAGCAGTGCGGGAGCGGGGGGTCTCACAGATACGCAGTATTTT. Amino acid sequence: CASSAGAGGLTDTQYF.

The genes are TRBV4-1 and TRBJ1-6, with 7 bases fitting TRBD1. V lost 0 bases to trimming and J lost 7 bases; unmatched junction nucleotides: 3. CDR3 size: 15 residues. Germline V CDR1 and CDR2: MGHRA, YSYEKL. The CDR3 is CASSQEGQRNSPLHF. The CDR3 bases are TGCGCCAGCAGCCAAGAGGGACAGAGGAATTCACCCCTCCACTTT.

This clonotype was found many times. The chain links TRBV4-2 to TRBJ2-3; 7 positions agree with TRBD1. Per the germline V gene, CDR1 is LGHNA and CDR2 is YNFKEQ. The CDR3 runs to 17 residues. V gave up 0 bases and J gave up 1 base; unmatched junction bases: 7. CDR3 coding DNA: TGTGCCAGCAGCCAAGAAGGGGGCGAATCCCGCACAGATACGCAGTATTTT. This codes for CASSQEGGESRTDTQYF.

This chain uses TRBV12-3 or TRBV12-4 with TRBJ2-3; D ambiguous. V shed 9 bases and J shed 2 bases, with 12 bases lying between them. This CDR3 comprises 13 residues. The CDR3 reads CASSNTHTDTQYF. For the CDR3, the DNA is TGTGCCAGTTCTAATACCCACACAGATACGCAGTATTTT.